A single T cell receptor (beta chain) is shown here with its context. This sample was taken from a study of blood T cell repertoires in COVID-19. Study information: Sites across the United States, Italy and Spain contributed samples from acute and convalescent COVID-19.

As handled by the study authors: Amplifying reference gene primers gave estimates of nucleated cell counts. The protocol was immunoSEQ multiplex PCR, while the TCRdb copy is restricted to in-frame clones and leaves out a portion. That table gives V, J and clone size, and the DNA gave D and trimming. This sample carries 280,000 or so clones, approximately 85% of them seen once, and the ten largest clones take about an eighth. Trimming cost V 4 bases and J 2 bases, with 20 bases left between them. The CDR3 is 17 residues long. Germline V gene sequence: CDR1 SEHNR, CDR2 FQNEAQ (reference sequence). This clonotype was sampled from a human donor in a cohort sampled during active COVID-19. J is TRBJ2-5 and V is TRBV7-9, with D possibly matching TRBD2 (6 bases). The sequenced sample consisted of peripheral blood. The CDR3 DNA follows: TGTGCCAGCAGCTCCGGCACGGGGGTAGGTTGGCAAGAGACCCAGTACTTC. It translates to CASSSGTGVGWQETQYF.